This T cell receptor (beta chain) was retrieved from a study of shared clonotypes between healthy human individuals. Several immunoSEQ plates received, in even portions, the genomic DNA of each subset. TCRdb's copy holds only in-frame clones and misses some; the assay was immunoSEQ multiplex PCR. The data hold about a million clones, with roughly 77% observed a single time. The CDR3 totals 14 residues. Trimming took 8 bases from V and 5 from J; bases not matched to a gene: 7. Germline loops: CDR1 SNHLY, CDR2 FYNNEI. None of the donors, who were healthy HIV-negative adults, had recently had acute infections or vaccinations. Every donor was a Caucasian adult from Nashville, Tennessee.

The sample consisted of memory CD4+ T cells from PBMCs. Subset noted: CD45RA-negative fraction. The V call is TRBV2, the J call TRBJ1-5; 9 nucleotides align to TRBD1. This TCR was recovered from a man younger than 35 in good health. Some clones in this sample may be carry-over from other donors' samples. Written as DNA, the CDR3 is TGTGCCAGCGGTCGACAGGGGGAAGATCAGCCCCAGCATTTT. This sequence encodes CASGRQGEDQPQHF.